Following are 9 T cell receptor beta chains from one sample sequenced in a study of blood T cell repertoires in COVID-19. The assay was immunoSEQ multiplex PCR, and TCRdb's table has in-frame clones only and misses some. Here the sample spans tens of thousands of clones, roughly 80% being singletons. Sequencing input: peripheral blood. All receptors derive from a man at least 80 years old with acute or convalescent COVID-19.

This sequence joins TRBV7-9 and TRBJ1-2; D is possibly TRBD1 (5 bases). V lost 5 bases and J lost 0, with 10 bases in between. CDR3 length: 14 residues. CDR1 and CDR2 from the germline V gene are SEHNR and FQNEAQ (reference sequence). The CDR3 loop is CASSPRGANYGYTF. In DNA form, the CDR3 reads TGTGCCAGCAGCCCCCGGGGGGCTAACTATGGCTACACCTTC.

V and J are TRBV7-6 and TRBJ1-1; 7 nucleotides line up with TRBD1. The V gene end was trimmed by 2 bases and the J gene end by 2 bases; junction bases not matched to a gene: 5. The CDR3 has 15 amino acids. Per the germline V gene, CDR1 is SGHVS and CDR2 is FNYEAQ. This CDR3 is CASSLLVGGNTEAFF. The CDR3, as DNA: TGTGCCAGCAGCTTACTTGTAGGGGGCAACACTGAAGCTTTCTTT.

The chain combines TRBV5-6 with TRBJ1-2; D is undetermined. V lost 0 bases and J lost 0, with 9 bases in between. Germline CDR1 is SGHDT and CDR2 is YYEEEE. The CDR3 has 15 residues. The CDR3 spells CASSLALTANYGYTF. For the CDR3, the DNA is TGTGCCAGCAGCTTGGCCCTCACGGCTAACTATGGCTACACCTTC.

The chain recombines TRBV28 with TRBJ2-7, with a possible D match to TRBD2 (6 bases). The V gene's germline CDR1 is MDHEN and CDR2 SYDVKM. Trimming removed 6 bases from V and 3 bases from J, with 9 bases in between. The CDR3 totals 12 residues. CDR3: CASRKGGYEQYF. The CDR3 nucleotides read TGTGCCAGCAGGAAGGGAGGCTACGAGCAGTACTTC.

The J gene is TRBJ2-7, the V gene TRBV5-4, with a weak D call TRBD1 (5 bases). The CDR3 is 14 residues long. The germline V and J ends were trimmed by 10 bases and 1 base, with 18 bases remaining between them. Per germline, CDR1 SGHNT and CDR2 YYREEE (reference sequence). The CDR3: CAWQQGPFSYEQYF. CDR3 sequence (DNA): TGTGCCTGGCAGCAGGGCCCTTTTTCCTACGAGCAGTACTTC.

V and J are TRBV18 and TRBJ2-7; 7 nucleotides line up with TRBD2. J was trimmed by 1 base and V by 0 bases; bases with no gene match: 6. CDR1 and CDR2 (germline): KGHSH, LQKENI. CDR3 length equals 16 residues. The CDR3, as DNA: TGTGCCAGCTCACCACCATCCGGGAGGCTGTCCTACGAGCAGTACTTC. It codes for CASSPPSGRLSYEQYF.

Here the CDR3 reads CASSRLYGGNYGYTF. The CDR3 DNA is TGTGCCAGCAGCCGCCTTTACGGGGGGAACTATGGCTACACCTTC. The rearrangement uses TRBV5-5 and TRBJ1-2, with a weak D call TRBD1 (5 bases). This CDR3 has 15 amino acids. The V gene's germline CDR1 is SGHKS and CDR2 YYEKEE (reference sequence). The V end was cut by 4 bases, the J end by 2 bases, with 15 bases between.

This rearrangement joins TRBV5-1 to TRBJ1-1; 11 bases agree with TRBD1. This CDR3 has 15 amino acids. Trimming cost V 4 bases and J 5 bases; bases outside gene matches: 7. Germline CDR1 and CDR2: SGHRS and YFSETQ. CDR3: CASSPEGQGGTEAFF. In DNA, the CDR3 is TGCGCCAGCAGCCCGGAGGGACAGGGGGGGACTGAAGCTTTCTTT.

J is TRBJ1-2 and V is TRBV18; no clear D. CDR1 and CDR2 from the germline V gene are KGHSH and LQKENI. V gave up 2 bases and J gave up 8 bases, with 12 bases separating them. The CDR3 contains 13 residues. CDR3 residues: CASSPNYSRGYTF. The CDR3 coding sequence is TGTGCCAGCTCACCAAACTACTCTCGGGGCTACACCTTC. The complete variable domain, with remaining parts taken from reference TRBV18 and TRBJ1-2, reads NAGVMQNPRHLVRRRGQEARLRCSPMKGHSHVYWYRQLPEEGLKFMVYLQKENIIDESGMPKERFSAEFPKEGPSILRIQQVVRGDSAAYFCASSPNYSRGYTFGSGTRLTVV.